This entry concerns a single TCR beta chain. This entry belongs to a study of blood T cell repertoires in COVID-19. Overall study: T cells, B-cell-depleted T cells, or PBMCs supplied cDNA or gDNA.

The CDR3 has 13 residues. The V end was cut by 0 bases, the J end by 5 bases, with 9 bases between. The germline gives CDR1 SGDLS, CDR2 YYNGEE. As processed by the authors: Cell counts per sample came from amplifying reference gene primers. The protocol was immunoSEQ multiplex PCR, while the TCRdb copy is restricted to in-frame clones and leaves out a portion. V, J and clone size reflect that table, while D and trimming were determined from the DNA. The sample has 55,000 to 80,000 clones; nearly 90% are singletons. The sequence derives from a man in his forties or fifties with acute or convalescent COVID-19. Sequenced: peripheral blood. The rearrangement uses TRBV9 and TRBJ2-7, with TRBD2 as a possible D gene (5 bases). The CDR3 reads CASSVAAGDEQYF. CDR3 sequence (DNA): TGTGCCAGCAGCGTAGCTGCCGGGGACGAGCAGTACTTC.